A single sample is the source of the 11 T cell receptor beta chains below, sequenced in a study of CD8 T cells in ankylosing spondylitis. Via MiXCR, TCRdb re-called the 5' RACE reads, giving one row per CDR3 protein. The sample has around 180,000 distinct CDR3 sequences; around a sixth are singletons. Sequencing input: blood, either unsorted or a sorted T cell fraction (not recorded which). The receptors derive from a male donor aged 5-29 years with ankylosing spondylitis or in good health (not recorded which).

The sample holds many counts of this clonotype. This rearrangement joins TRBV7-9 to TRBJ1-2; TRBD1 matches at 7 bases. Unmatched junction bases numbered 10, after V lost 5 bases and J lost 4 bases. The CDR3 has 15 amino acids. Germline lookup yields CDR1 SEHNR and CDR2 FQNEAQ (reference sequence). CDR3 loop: CASSPRAGGSYGYTF. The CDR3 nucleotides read TGTGCCAGCAGCCCTCGGGCAGGGGGAAGCTATGGCTACACCTTC.

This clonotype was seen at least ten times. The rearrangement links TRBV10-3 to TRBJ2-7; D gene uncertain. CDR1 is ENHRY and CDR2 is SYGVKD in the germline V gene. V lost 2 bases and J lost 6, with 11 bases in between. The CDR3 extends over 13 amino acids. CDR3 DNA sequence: TGTGCCATCAGTGAGGTCCCGGGTCCCGAGCAGTACTTC. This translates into CAISEVPGPEQYF.

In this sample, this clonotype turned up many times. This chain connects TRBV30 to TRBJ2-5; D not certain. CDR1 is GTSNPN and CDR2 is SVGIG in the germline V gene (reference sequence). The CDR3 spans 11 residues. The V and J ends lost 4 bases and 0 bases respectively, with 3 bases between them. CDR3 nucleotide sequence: TGTGCCTGGACAGACCAAGAGACCCAGTACTTC. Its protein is CAWTDQETQYF.

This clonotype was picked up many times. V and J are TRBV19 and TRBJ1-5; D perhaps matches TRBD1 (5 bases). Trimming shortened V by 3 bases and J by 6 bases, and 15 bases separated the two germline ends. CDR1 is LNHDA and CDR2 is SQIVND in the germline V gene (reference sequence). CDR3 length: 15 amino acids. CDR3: CASSIQGRGRQPQHF. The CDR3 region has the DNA TGTGCCAGTAGTATTCAAGGGCGGGGCCGTCAGCCCCAGCATTTT.

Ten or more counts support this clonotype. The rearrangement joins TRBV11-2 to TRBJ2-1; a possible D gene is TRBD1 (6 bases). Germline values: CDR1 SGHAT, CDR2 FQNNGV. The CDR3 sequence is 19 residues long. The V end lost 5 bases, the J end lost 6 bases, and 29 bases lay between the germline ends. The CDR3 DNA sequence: TGTGCCAGCAGCGGGAGAGGGGGTAGGGGATATTCTTGGAGCAATGAGCAGTTCTTC. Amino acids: CASSGRGGRGYSWSNEQFF.

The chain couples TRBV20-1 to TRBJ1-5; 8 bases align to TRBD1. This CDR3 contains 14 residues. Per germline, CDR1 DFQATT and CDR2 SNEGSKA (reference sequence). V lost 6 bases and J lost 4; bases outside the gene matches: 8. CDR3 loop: CSARGTGPNQPQHF. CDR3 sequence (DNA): TGCAGTGCCCGAGGGACAGGCCCAAATCAGCCCCAGCATTTT.

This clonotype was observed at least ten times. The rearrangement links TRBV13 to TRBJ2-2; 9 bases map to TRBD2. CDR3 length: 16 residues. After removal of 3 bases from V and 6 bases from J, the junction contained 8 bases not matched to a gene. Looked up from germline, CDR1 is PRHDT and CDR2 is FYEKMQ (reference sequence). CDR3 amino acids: CASSFFLSGSPGELFF. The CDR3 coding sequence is TGTGCCAGCAGCTTCTTCCTTAGCGGGAGCCCCGGGGAGCTGTTTTTT.

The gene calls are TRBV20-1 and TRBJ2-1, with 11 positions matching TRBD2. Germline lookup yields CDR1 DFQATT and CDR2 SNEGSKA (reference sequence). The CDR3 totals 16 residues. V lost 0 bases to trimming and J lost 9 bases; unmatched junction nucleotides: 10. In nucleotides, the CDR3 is TGCAGTGCTAGAGATTTGCTAGCGGGAGGTATAGGTGAGCAGTTCTTC. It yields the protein CSARDLLAGGIGEQFF.

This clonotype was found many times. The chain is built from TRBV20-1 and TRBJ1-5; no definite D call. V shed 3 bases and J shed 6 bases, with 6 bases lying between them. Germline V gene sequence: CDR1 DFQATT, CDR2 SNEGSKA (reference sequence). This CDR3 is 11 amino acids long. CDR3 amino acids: CSASEGQPQHF. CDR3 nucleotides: TGCAGTGCTAGTGAAGGTCAGCCCCAGCATTTT.

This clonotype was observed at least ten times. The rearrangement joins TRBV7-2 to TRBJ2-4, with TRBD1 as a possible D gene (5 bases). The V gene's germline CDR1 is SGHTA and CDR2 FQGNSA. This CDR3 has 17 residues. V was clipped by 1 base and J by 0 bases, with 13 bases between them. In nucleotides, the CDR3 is TGTGCCAGCAGCTTAGGGGGCGCCTCCTTAGCCAAAAACATTCAGTACTTC. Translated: CASSLGGASLAKNIQYF. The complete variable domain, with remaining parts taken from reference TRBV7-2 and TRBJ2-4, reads GAGVSQSPSNKVTEKGKDVELRCDPISGHTALYWYRQSLGQGLEFLIYFQGNSAPDKSGLPSDRFSAERTGGSVSTLTIQRTQQEDSAVYLCASSLGGASLAKNIQYFGAGTRLSVL.

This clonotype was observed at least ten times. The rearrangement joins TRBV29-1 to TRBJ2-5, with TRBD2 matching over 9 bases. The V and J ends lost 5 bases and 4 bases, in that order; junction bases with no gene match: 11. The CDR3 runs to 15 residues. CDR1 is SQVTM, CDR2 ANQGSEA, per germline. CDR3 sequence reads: CSVSLAGGPGETQYF. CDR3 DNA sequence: TGCAGCGTTAGTTTGGCGGGAGGGCCCGGAGAGACCCAGTACTTC.